The 16 T cell receptor beta chains listed next were all sequenced from one sample in a study of CD4 T cells in relation to SARS-CoV-2 and coronaviruses. Before the COVID-19 pandemic, during about 2011-2018, CD4+ T cells were taken from unexposed donors. Sequenced by immunoSEQ multiplex PCR; TCRdb stores in-frame clones only, minus some. The table lists roughly 71,000 clones, 75% to 90% of them singletons. Sequencing was done on a sample of memory CD4+ T cells from PBMCs. The receptors shown here come from a human donor in good health.

The V and J genes are TRBV30 and TRBJ1-1; 8 bases map to TRBD1. Germline V lookup: CDR1 GTSNPN, CDR2 SVGIG (reference sequence). This CDR3 contains 15 residues. The V gene end was trimmed by 2 bases and the J gene end by 1 base; junction bases not matched to a gene: 6. In DNA form, the CDR3 reads TGTGCCTGGAGTACAGGGGGATGGACGAACACTGAAGCTTTCTTT. Translated: CAWSTGGWTNTEAFF. Drawing the rest from reference TRBV30 and TRBJ1-1, the complete variable domain is SQTIHQWPATLVQPVGSPLSLECTVEGTSNPNLYWYRQAAGRGLQLLFYSVGIGQISSEVPQNLSASRPQDRQFILSSKKLLLSDSGFYLCAWSTGGWTNTEAFFGQGTRLTVV.

The V and J genes are TRBV10-3 and TRBJ1-2, with unresolved D. V dropped 4 bases and J dropped 1 base, with 10 bases sitting between them. The germline V gene encodes CDR1 ENHRY and CDR2 SYGVKD. The CDR3 is 14 residues long. CDR3 residues: CAISAGGDNYGYTF. Written as DNA, the CDR3 is TGTGCCATCAGTGCAGGCGGGGATAACTATGGCTACACCTTC.

CDR3 DNA sequence: TGTGCCAGCAGTGGGACAGGGGGCCCGAATCAGCCCCAGCATTTT. Amino acid sequence: CASSGTGGPNQPQHF. The chain carries TRBV2 and TRBJ1-5; 11 bases are shared with TRBD1. Germline lookup yields CDR1 SNHLY and CDR2 FYNNEI. The CDR3 covers 15 residues. With 4 bases clipped from V and 4 bases from J, the junction kept 3 bases outside the gene matches.

The rearrangement joins TRBV6-5 to TRBJ1-2; D is unclear. Germline CDR1 is MNHEY and CDR2 is SVGAGI. The germline V and J ends were trimmed by 6 bases and 8 bases, with 7 bases remaining between them. CDR3 size: 10 residues. CDR3 DNA: TGTGCCAGCAGCCCGTGGGGCTACACCTTC. Translated, it gives CASSPWGYTF.

The chain links TRBV10-3 to TRBJ1-4; TRBD1 agrees at 9 bases. CDR3 length equals 14 residues. V lost 5 bases and J lost 8; bases outside the gene matches: 6. Looked up from germline, CDR1 is ENHRY and CDR2 is SYGVKD. The CDR3 bases are TGTGCCATCAGTCCGGGACAGGGACGAGAAAAACTGTTTTTT. Translation gives CAISPGQGREKLFF.

The genes are TRBV5-4 and TRBJ2-7, with TRBD1 as a possible D gene (6 bases). Germline V CDR1 and CDR2: SGHNT, YYREEE (reference sequence). The CDR3 loop spans 13 amino acids. The ends were cut back, 4 bases at V and 5 bases at J, with 13 bases in the middle. The CDR3 reads CASSHGQKDEQYF. CDR3 sequence (DNA): TGTGCCAGCAGCCACGGACAGAAAGACGAGCAGTACTTC.

V is TRBV3-1 (or the pseudogene TRBV3-2) and J is TRBJ2-7; D unclear. This CDR3 spans 14 amino acids. Trimming took off 7 bases at V and 2 bases at J, with 15 bases between the two ends. The germline V gene has CDR1 LGHDT and CDR2 YNNKEL (reference sequence). The CDR3 loop reads CASTQQLTTYEQYF. CDR3 nucleotide sequence: TGTGCCAGCACCCAGCAACTAACTACCTACGAGCAGTACTTC.

This sequence joins TRBV3-1 (or the pseudogene TRBV3-2) and TRBJ1-2; 7 bases are a match to TRBD1. Germline V gene lookup returns CDR1 LGHDT and CDR2 YNNKEL (reference sequence). Trimming at V came to 3 bases and at J to 8 bases, leaving 3 bases not matched to a gene. CDR3 length: 12 amino acids. The chain's CDR3 is CASSHQTGGYTF. The DNA of the CDR3 is TGTGCCAGCAGCCACCAGACAGGGGGCTACACCTTC.

The CDR3 DNA reads TGTGCCAGCAGCCCCCTAGCGGGGGGGCCAAGGTACAATGAGCAGTTCTTC. Its protein product is CASSPLAGGPRYNEQFF. The V gene is TRBV14, the J gene TRBJ2-1, with TRBD2 matching 12 bases. Per the germline V gene, CDR1 is SGHDN and CDR2 is FVKESK. The CDR3 consists of 17 residues. Trimming at V came to 4 bases and at J to 4 bases, leaving 8 bases not matched to a gene.

V usage is TRBV28 and J usage is TRBJ2-3; D not certain. CDR1 is MDHEN and CDR2 is SYDVKM in the germline V gene. V lost 6 bases and J 4 bases, leaving 17 bases between the germline ends. The CDR3 length is 15 residues. The CDR3 spells CASRGRLGWADTQYF. The DNA for the CDR3 is TGTGCCAGCAGAGGGCGGTTGGGGTGGGCAGATACGCAGTATTTT. Drawing the rest from reference TRBV28 and TRBJ2-3, the complete variable domain is DVKVTQSSRYLVKRTGEKVFLECVQDMDHENMFWYRQDPGLGLRLIYFSYDVKMKEKGDIPEGYSVSREKKERFSLILESASTNQTSMYLCASRGRLGWADTQYFGPGTRLTVL.

This chain joins TRBV2 and TRBJ2-7; unclear D gene. The V gene lost 6 bases and the J gene lost 2 bases, with 14 bases spanning the gap. Germline V gives CDR1 SNHLY, CDR2 FYNNEI. The CDR3 length is 14 residues. DNA of the CDR3: TGTGCCAGCAGGCGGCAGCCTGGGGCCTACGAGCAGTACTTC. Translation: CASRRQPGAYEQYF.

This chain links TRBV7-2 with TRBJ1-1; D not certain. The germline CDR1 and CDR2 sequences are SGHTA and FQGNSA. The CDR3 is 14 residues long. V dropped 3 bases and J dropped 4 bases, with 12 bases sitting between them. The CDR3 protein is CASSFLGWGTEAFF. CDR3 DNA sequence: TGTGCCAGCAGCTTCCTTGGGTGGGGCACTGAAGCTTTCTTT.

The chain carries TRBV24-1 and TRBJ2-1; TRBD1 agrees at 11 bases. V dropped 3 bases and J dropped 4; count of bases not matched to a gene: 4. In germline, CDR1 is KGHDR, CDR2 SFDVKD. The CDR3 runs 16 residues. The CDR3 DNA follows: TGTGCCACCAGTGATGCCGGGACAGGGGGGTACAATGAGCAGTTCTTC. Protein product: CATSDAGTGGYNEQFF.

V usage is TRBV6-4 and J usage is TRBJ1-1; 8 bases fit TRBD1. Germline loops: CDR1 MRHNA, CDR2 SNTAGT. V gave up 5 bases and J gave up 4 bases; unmatched junction bases: 3. The CDR3 is 13 residues long. This CDR3 reads CASSQTGGTEAFF. CDR3 sequence (DNA): TGTGCCAGCAGTCAAACAGGGGGCACTGAAGCTTTCTTT.

V usage is TRBV18 and J usage is TRBJ2-5; 7 positions match TRBD2. V lost 3 bases to trimming and J lost 1 base; unmatched junction nucleotides: 11. CDR1 and CDR2 (germline): KGHSH, LQKENI. This CDR3 region has 17 residues. The CDR3 bases are TGTGCCAGCTCACCGAGAGCCGGGGGAGGGTTCCAAGAGACCCAGTACTTC. Residues: CASSPRAGGGFQETQYF.

V usage is TRBV6-1 and J usage is TRBJ2-7; no firm D call. Trimming shortened V by 0 bases and J by 6 bases, and 15 bases separated the two germline ends. There are 15 residues in the CDR3. Germline V gives CDR1 MNHNS, CDR2 SASEGT. The DNA for the CDR3 is TGTGCCAGCAGTGAAGCGGGGATGGTCTTTGTCGAGCAGTACTTC. Its protein is CASSEAGMVFVEQYF.